This TCR beta chain was captured in a study of blood T cell repertoires in COVID-19. Study-wide background: Specimens from acute and convalescent COVID-19 originated in the United States, Italy and Spain. T cells, B-cell-depleted T cells, or PBMCs supplied cDNA or gDNA.

Under the authors' procedure: Estimates of nucleated cell counts were drawn from the amplification of reference gene primers. Data came from immunoSEQ multiplex PCR; TCRdb stores just in-frame clones and leaves some out. V, J and clone size reflect that table, while D and trimming were determined from the DNA. In the table there are approximately 200,000 clones, around nine tenths of which are singletons. With 1 base removed from V and 2 bases from J, the gap between germline ends came to 12 bases. CDR3 length equals 16 residues. Germline V lookup: CDR1 LGHNA, CDR2 YSLEER. The rearrangement links TRBV4-3 to TRBJ2-1; D is possibly TRBD2 (7 bases). This receptor was obtained from a man in his 60s who had recovered from COVID-19. The sample taken for sequencing was peripheral blood. Here the CDR3 reads CASSQVTGGTYNEQFF. CDR3 in DNA: TGCGCCAGCAGCCAAGTGACGGGGGGCACCTACAATGAGCAGTTCTTC.